This T cell receptor beta chain comes out of a study of blood T cell repertoires in COVID-19. Overall study context: Both acute and convalescent COVID-19 samples were obtained from the United States, Italy and Spain. Sources were T cells, B-cell-depleted T cells, or PBMCs; the material itself was cDNA or gDNA.

Allocation to cohorts depended on clinical history reported by the participants. Original methodology: From reference gene primer amplification, estimates of nucleated cell counts were derived. Sequencing was performed with immunoSEQ multiplex PCR; in TCRdb, only in-frame clones are kept and a portion is missing. V and J calls and clone size are those listed in that table; D and trimming were worked out from the DNA. The sample has about 430,000 clones; 88% are singletons. The count of this clone is one. The germline V gene encodes CDR1 SGHDN and CDR2 FVKESK. The CDR3 is 18 amino acids. V lost 0 bases and J 0 bases, leaving 17 bases between the germline ends.

This chain joins TRBV14 and TRBJ1-1; D gene unclear. The material sequenced was PBMCs or T cells enriched from blood (not recorded which). This receptor was obtained from a woman aged 18-29 years who had been exposed to COVID-19. The CDR3 coding sequence is TGTGCCAGCAGCCAAGATCAGAAAATCGCAGGAATGAACACTGAAGCTTTCTTT. It translates to CASSQDQKIAGMNTEAFF.